The clone carrying this TCR beta chain was counted only a few times. This CDR3 has 13 amino acids. CDR1 is MGHDK, CDR2 SYGVNS, per germline. The data belong to a study of blood T cells in healthy people across ages. PCR was performed a second time for roughly 7 to 12 cycles using a sample-barcoded 5' primer and a J-beta primer mix. A single record per CDR3 protein comes from TCRdb applying MiXCR to the 5' RACE reads. Among 700,000 to 900,000 distinct CDR3 sequences listed, roughly 25% were seen once. The sample was also reused in another study, on T cells of mothers and their children.

This rearrangement joins TRBV25-1 to TRBJ2-5; D unclear. The DNA end is more similar to TRBJ2-1, so the J call may be wrong. The sequence derives from a boy aged 10-17 years in good health. The sequenced sample was blood. CDR3 coding DNA: TGTGCCAGGGGCTATGGCTTGAGCAATGAGCAGTTCTTC. Its protein is CARGYGLSNEQFF.